The following is a TCR beta chain sequence with its context. This sample stems from a study of control samples from healthy donors and cancer patients. This CDR3 is built from 13 residues. V was trimmed by 8 bases and J by 0 bases, leaving 5 bases between them. Clones were sequenced by immunoSEQ multiplex PCR, and TCRdb holds only the in-frame ones, with some missing. Among about 89,000 clones listed, over 75% were seen once. The chain uses TRBV12-3 or TRBV12-4 and TRBJ2-6, with D possibly being TRBD2 (5 bases). The receptor comes from a woman in her thirties or forties in good health. Source material: blood. The CDR3 spells CASRGSGANVLTF. The CDR3 nucleotides are TGTGCCAGCCGGGGCTCTGGGGCCAACGTCCTGACTTTC.